The 25 T cell receptor beta chains below were found in one sample sequenced in a study of cytomegalovirus exposure and HLA in healthy donors. Primers included in the PCR were 60 Vbeta and 13 Jbeta primers. Data came from immunoSEQ multiplex PCR; TCRdb stores just in-frame clones and leaves some out. The sample contains around 200,000 clones, approximately 65% of which appear only once. The sample taken for sequencing was PBMCs. Source of these receptors: a man in his forties or fifties in good health and CMV-seronegative.

The sample holds a few counts of this clone. The chain uses TRBV4-1 and TRBJ2-1; D is unclear. The length of the CDR3 is 14 residues. Germline V gene data show CDR1 as MGHRA and CDR2 as YSYEKL. With 3 bases removed from V and 7 bases from J, the gap between germline ends came to 13 bases. CDR3 bases: TGCGCCAGCAGCCAGGTGTTGCCCCTAAATGAGCAGTTCTTC. It yields the protein CASSQVLPLNEQFF.

V usage is TRBV9 and J usage is TRBJ2-3; weak D call: TRBD2 (6 bases). V dropped 4 bases and J dropped 2 bases, with 20 bases sitting between them. CDR1 SGDLS and CDR2 YYNGEE come from the germline V gene. The CDR3 has 17 amino acids. The CDR3 sequence: CASSPSARMGYTDTQYF. The CDR3, as DNA: TGTGCCAGCAGCCCTAGCGCCAGGATGGGATACACAGATACGCAGTATTTT.

The V and J genes are TRBV4-1 and TRBJ2-5; 7 nucleotides align to TRBD2. Germline CDR1 is MGHRA and CDR2 is YSYEKL. V lost 3 bases to trimming and J lost 1 base; unmatched junction nucleotides: 5. The length of the CDR3 is 15 residues. The CDR3 region is CASSQLLARQETQYF. CDR3 in DNA: TGCGCCAGCAGCCAGCTACTAGCGCGCCAAGAGACCCAGTACTTC.

The V gene is TRBV7-9, the J gene TRBJ1-4; 7 nucleotides match TRBD1. The CDR3 covers 15 residues. CDR1 is SEHNR, CDR2 FQNEAQ, per germline (reference sequence). V lost 5 bases to trimming and J lost 3 bases; unmatched junction nucleotides: 6. The CDR3: CASSPDRVSNEKLFF. DNA for the CDR3: TGTGCCAGCAGCCCCGACAGGGTATCTAATGAAAAACTGTTTTTT.

This clone occurred a few times. The chain uses TRBV10-1 and TRBJ1-1; D may be TRBD1 (6 bases). CDR3 size: 14 residues. Per the germline V gene, CDR1 is WNHNN and CDR2 is SYGVQD (reference sequence). Trimming removed 7 bases from V and 1 base from J, with 13 bases in between. CDR3 coding DNA: TGCGCCAGCACACCGGGACATCCGAACACTGAAGCTTTCTTT. The encoded protein is CASTPGHPNTEAFF.

V usage is TRBV7-2 and J usage is TRBJ2-2; 14 bases line up with TRBD2. The CDR3 covers 19 residues. V dropped 1 base and J dropped 2; count of bases not matched to a gene: 6. Per the germline V gene, CDR1 is SGHTA and CDR2 is FQGNSA. The CDR3 DNA is TGTGCCAGCAGCTTAGTCCTGACTAGCGGGAGGGAAAACACCGGGGAGCTGTTTTTT. Protein sequence: CASSLVLTSGRENTGELFF.

This chain connects TRBV18 to TRBJ2-3; 7 bases agree with TRBD1. Per the germline V gene, CDR1 is KGHSH and CDR2 is LQKENI. Trimming removed 6 bases from V and 6 bases from J; junction bases left unmatched: 12. There are 15 residues in the CDR3. The CDR3 sequence: CASSPGTVPTDTQYF. CDR3 in DNA: TGTGCCAGCTCTCCCGGGACAGTCCCGACTGATACGCAGTATTTT.

The V gene is TRBV28, the J gene TRBJ2-1; 7 bases match TRBD1. The CDR3 covers 16 residues. Germline values: CDR1 MDHEN, CDR2 SYDVKM. V lost 8 bases and J lost 1; bases outside the gene matches: 11. As DNA, the CDR3 is TGTGCCAGCGGGACAGACTCTTTGGGGTCCTACAATGAGCAGTTCTTC. This encodes CASGTDSLGSYNEQFF.

Only a few counts were recorded for this clone. This rearrangement joins TRBV10-3 to TRBJ2-1, with D tentatively TRBD2 (7 bases). Germline V gives CDR1 ENHRY, CDR2 SYGVKD. Trimming took 10 bases from V and 10 from J, leaving 29 bases between them. This CDR3 region has 16 residues. The CDR3 reads CATQGRGKAEAGEQFF. The CDR3 DNA follows: TGTGCCACCCAGGGGAGAGGAAAGGCGGAAGCGGGGGAGCAGTTCTTC.

The chain recombines TRBV29-1 with TRBJ1-4, with D perhaps TRBD1 (5 bases). This CDR3 has 12 residues. V was shortened by 7 bases and J by 7 bases, with 13 bases between the two germline ends. CDR1 SQVTM and CDR2 ANQGSEA come from the germline V gene. This chain's CDR3 is CSALSGSEKLFF. CDR3 bases: TGCAGCGCCTTATCAGGGTCTGAAAAACTGTTTTTT.

There are a few counts of this clone. The chain links TRBV5-8 to TRBJ1-6; TRBD1 might be the D (5 bases). V shed 4 bases and J shed 6 bases, with 11 bases lying between them. The CDR3 has 14 amino acids. Germline CDR1 SGHTS, CDR2 YDEGEE. CDR3 DNA: TGTGCCAGCAGCAGGAGACAGAGTAATTCACCCCTCCACTTT. Translated: CASSRRQSNSPLHF.

The J gene is TRBJ2-2, the V gene TRBV4-1, with TRBD2 identical over 7 bases. The CDR3 spans 19 residues. Per germline, CDR1 MGHRA and CDR2 YSYEKL. Trimming cost V 0 bases and J 1 base; bases outside gene matches: 11. The CDR3 loop reads CASSQDLVGKRENTGELFF. The CDR3 DNA reads TGCGCCAGCAGCCAAGATTTAGTCGGCAAGCGGGAGAACACCGGGGAGCTGTTTTTT.

There are a few counts of this clone. This CDR3 is CASMGGPYQPQHF. The CDR3 DNA is TGTGCCAGCATGGGAGGACCATATCAGCCCCAGCATTTT. The rearrangement uses TRBV6-1 and TRBJ1-5; D gene ambiguous. Germline CDR1 MNHNS, CDR2 SASEGT. This CDR3 is 13 amino acids long. The V end was cut by 7 bases, the J end by 5 bases, with 12 bases between.

This clone was seen a few times. The chain carries TRBV6-1 and TRBJ1-2; 7 positions agree with TRBD1. V trimming: 5 bases; J trimming: 8 bases; junction bases outside the gene matches: 11. The CDR3 covers 14 residues. Looked up from germline, CDR1 is MNHNS and CDR2 is SASEGT. The CDR3 nucleotides are TGTGCCAGCAGTCCAGGGGGTCAGGTTGGAGGCTACACCTTC. It yields the protein CASSPGGQVGGYTF.

This chain connects TRBV5-1 to TRBJ2-2; D is perhaps TRBD1 (6 bases). CDR3 length equals 16 residues. V lost 0 bases to trimming and J lost 6 bases, with 15 bases between them. Germline V CDR1 and CDR2: SGHRS, YFSETQ. The CDR3 here is CASSLDGQQLPGELFF. The CDR3 DNA sequence: TGCGCCAGCAGCTTGGACGGACAGCAACTTCCCGGGGAGCTGTTTTTT. Filled out from reference TRBV5-1 and TRBJ2-2, the complete variable domain reads KAGVTQTPRYLIKTRGQQVTLSCSPISGHRSVSWYQQTPGQGLQFLFEYFSETQRNKGNFPGRFSGRQFSNSRSEMNVSTLELGDSALYLCASSLDGQQLPGELFFGEGSRLTVL.

The table lists this clone with a count of one. The chain links TRBV2 to TRBJ1-2; D ambiguous. V shed 7 bases and J shed 7 bases, with 10 bases lying between them. The CDR3 spans 11 residues. Germline CDR1 is SNHLY and CDR2 is FYNNEI. CDR3 sequence reads: CASTRAGGYTF. The CDR3 coding sequence is TGTGCCAGCACCCGAGCGGGTGGCTACACCTTC.

This clone was counted between two and nine times. The germline gene is not matched at one end of the junction; a read error may be the cause. The chain uses TRBV7-9 and TRBJ1-1, with unresolved D. Germline loops: CDR1 SEHNR, CDR2 FQNEAQ (reference sequence). The CDR3 has 13 residues. CDR3 sequence reads: CSSSLATGNIAFF. CDR3 DNA sequence: TGTTCCAGCAGCTTAGCAACGGGTAATATTGCTTTCTTT.

V gene TRBV18 combines with J gene TRBJ2-2; 9 nucleotides line up with TRBD2. Germline CDR1 is KGHSH and CDR2 is LQKENI. CDR3 size: 17 residues. Trimming at V came to 2 bases and at J to 0 bases, leaving 4 bases not matched to a gene. The CDR3 region has the DNA TGTGCCAGCTCACCAAGAATAGCGGGAGCGAACACCGGGGAGCTGTTTTTT. Translation gives CASSPRIAGANTGELFF.

J is TRBJ1-4 and V is TRBV2; D unresolved. V was clipped by 3 bases and J by 0 bases, with 14 bases between them. The CDR3 spans 17 residues. In germline, CDR1 is SNHLY, CDR2 FYNNEI. The CDR3, as DNA: TGTGCCAGCAGTGAGCCAGGAGGGCTCGCAACTAATGAAAAACTGTTTTTT. Its translation is CASSEPGGLATNEKLFF.

This clone showed up just once. The chain employs TRBV5-1 and TRBJ1-1; no clear D gene. CDR1 SGHRS and CDR2 YFSETQ come from the germline V gene. This CDR3 is built from 15 residues. V was cut by 0 bases and J by 1 base, with 10 bases left in between. CDR3 in amino acids: CASSLGAVTNTEAFF. Written as DNA, the CDR3 is TGCGCCAGCAGCTTGGGTGCGGTGACGAACACTGAAGCTTTCTTT.

This clone was seen a handful of times. This chain's CDR3 is CAWSRAGTGYLNTEAFF. In DNA, the CDR3 is TGTGCCTGGAGCCGAGCCGGGACAGGATATTTGAACACTGAAGCTTTCTTT. The V and J genes are TRBV30 and TRBJ1-1; TRBD1 matches 8 bases. With V trimmed by 3 bases and J by 0 bases, 12 bases remained unmatched. Germline V gene data show CDR1 as GTSNPN and CDR2 as SVGIG (reference sequence). This CDR3 is 17 amino acids long.

As concerns this clone: One end of the junction is discordant with germline, which a read error may explain. This chain connects TRBV4-1 to TRBJ1-1, with D hard to call. The CDR3 is 11 residues long. CDR1 is MGHRA, CDR2 YSYEKL, per germline. The CDR3 coding sequence is TGCGCCAGCAGCCAAGATACGTGGTGGAGATTT. Translated: CASSQDTWWRF.

This clone was seen a handful of times. J is TRBJ2-7 and V is TRBV6-5, with a weak D call TRBD2 (6 bases). V was pared by 8 bases and J by 1 base, with 12 bases between. Looked up from germline, CDR1 is MNHEY and CDR2 is SVGAGI. This CDR3 has 13 amino acids. CDR3 nucleotide sequence: TGTGCCAGCCGGATAGCGGAATCCTACGAGCAGTACTTC. This translates into CASRIAESYEQYF.

V is TRBV7-9 and J is TRBJ1-2; 7 bases match TRBD1. This CDR3 comprises 16 residues. Germline V gene data show CDR1 as SEHNR and CDR2 as FQNEAQ (reference sequence). V shed 1 base and J 0 bases; nucleotides not matched to a gene: 5. Here the CDR3 reads CASSLEGAVPNYGYTF. CDR3 DNA sequence: TGTGCCAGCAGCTTAGAGGGGGCGGTCCCTAACTATGGCTACACCTTC.

The chain links TRBV5-6 to TRBJ1-2; a weak D match, TRBD1 (5 bases). Germline CDR1 and CDR2: SGHDT and YYEEEE. V lost 4 bases to trimming and J lost 6 bases, with 7 bases between them. The CDR3 length is 11 residues. CDR3 protein: CASSIRDGYTF. The CDR3 DNA is TGTGCCAGCAGCATCAGGGATGGCTACACCTTC.